The clone carrying this T cell receptor beta chain came up a few times. The source of the sample is a study of blood T cells in healthy people across ages. Then a second PCR, running roughly 7 to 11 cycles, was carried out with a sample-barcoded 5' primer and a J-beta primer mix. TCRdb re-called the 5' RACE reads through MiXCR, storing one row per CDR3 protein. The data contain about 380,000 distinct CDR3 sequences, 45% to 60% of them seen just once; the ten biggest clones take up 51%. Roughly 10 milliliters of peripheral blood were drawn from each donor. There are 15 residues in the CDR3. The V end was cut by 1 base, the J end by 2 bases, with 11 bases between. Per the germline V gene, CDR1 is KGHSH and CDR2 is LQKENI.

The sequence was collected from a man in his fifties or sixties in good health. The sequenced material came from blood. The genes are TRBV18 and TRBJ2-5, with a tentative D call TRBD1 (5 bases). CDR3 bases: TGTGCCAGCTCACCACTTGCACAGGCGCAAGAGACCCAGTACTTC. Translating gives CASSPLAQAQETQYF.